What follows are 17 T cell receptor beta chains derived from one specimen sequenced in a study of T cell repertoires in cytomegalovirus infection. TCRdb re-analysed the reads in MiXCR, keeping a single row per CDR3 protein. The sample lists 100,000 or so distinct CDR3 sequences, about 25% occurring once. The sample comprised CD8+ T cells from PBMCs. The receptors were sampled from a human donor in good health (CMV status not recorded). Some clones in this sample may be carry-over from other donors' samples.

This clonotype was counted ten times or more. This chain uses TRBV7-9 with TRBJ2-7; 11 nucleotides line up with TRBD1. The V gene's germline CDR1 is SEHNR and CDR2 FQNEAQ (reference sequence). The CDR3 totals 16 residues. Trimming removed 7 bases from V and 4 bases from J; junction bases left unmatched: 12. CDR3 amino acids: CASISSRDRGEYEQYF. The CDR3 DNA follows: TGTGCCAGCATCTCTTCAAGGGACAGGGGGGAATACGAGCAGTACTTC.

This clonotype was counted only a few times. This rearrangement joins TRBV7-9 to TRBJ2-1; TRBD2 agrees at 13 bases. The CDR3 has 18 residues. The V gene's germline CDR1 is SEHNR and CDR2 FQNEAQ (reference sequence). J lost 7 bases, V lost 4 bases, and 13 bases had no gene match. The CDR3 loop is CASSSNRLAGGKRNEQFF. Here the CDR3 DNA reads TGTGCCAGCAGCTCCAACCGACTAGCGGGAGGTAAAAGGAATGAGCAGTTCTTC. Filled out from reference TRBV7-9 and TRBJ2-1, the complete variable domain reads DTGVSQNPRHKITKRGQNVTFRCDPISEHNRLYWYRQTLGQGPEFLTYFQNEAQLEKSRLLSDRFSAERPKGSFSTLEIQRTEQGDSAMYLCASSSNRLAGGKRNEQFFGPGTRLTVL.

This clonotype was recorded many times. This sequence joins TRBV4-3 and TRBJ2-7; D is tentatively TRBD1 or TRBD2 (5 bases each). V lost 0 bases to trimming and J lost 1 base, with 7 bases between them. CDR3 size: 14 residues. Germline CDR1 reads LGHNA; CDR2 reads YSLEER. CDR3: CASSQDGGSYEQYF. In DNA, the CDR3 is TGCGCCAGCAGCCAAGATGGGGGTTCCTACGAGCAGTACTTC.

This clonotype showed up many times. The J gene is TRBJ1-1, the V gene TRBV7-2; no clear D. Germline CDR1 SGHTA, CDR2 FQGNSA. V was shortened by 1 base and J by 3 bases, with 3 bases between the two germline ends. The CDR3 loop spans 12 amino acids. The CDR3 region has the DNA TGTGCCAGCAGCTTAGGCTACACTGAAGCTTTCTTT. Residues: CASSLGYTEAFF.

This clonotype has at least ten counts. This chain uses TRBV6-2 or TRBV6-3 with TRBJ2-1; no definite D call. Germline CDR1 is MNHEY and CDR2 is SVGEGT. Trimming cost V 5 bases and J 6 bases, with 20 bases left between them. The CDR3 contains 16 residues. CDR3 in DNA: TGTGCCAGCAGTCCTGACGTGGCGGCCTGGAGCAATGAGCAGTTCTTC. Translation: CASSPDVAAWSNEQFF.

This clonotype was seen at least ten times. The V call is TRBV7-9, the J call TRBJ2-1; maybe TRBD2 (7 bases). CDR1 is SEHNR and CDR2 is FQNEAQ in the germline V gene (reference sequence). The CDR3 is 15 residues long. V gave up 8 bases and J gave up 7 bases, with 21 bases separating them. CDR3 nucleotides: TGTGCCAGCTGGGGGGGCCGGGACCTCAGAAATGAGCAGTTCTTC. Its translation is CASWGGRDLRNEQFF.

The chain has TRBV4-1 and TRBJ1-1; 7 nucleotides match TRBD1. The length of the CDR3 is 15 residues. V was pared by 3 bases and J by 1 base, with 5 bases of the junction left unmatched. The V gene's germline CDR1 is MGHRA and CDR2 YSYEKL. Here the CDR3 reads CASSQTGMGNTEAFF. The CDR3, as DNA: TGCGCCAGCAGCCAGACAGGGATGGGGAACACTGAAGCTTTCTTT.

This chain links TRBV11-2 with TRBJ2-5; 10 bases fit TRBD2. V was pared by 2 bases and J by 2 bases, with 2 bases of the junction left unmatched. The CDR3 consists of 15 residues. The germline CDR1 and CDR2 sequences are SGHAT and FQNNGV. The CDR3 sequence is CASSLLSGGQETQYF. CDR3 in DNA: TGTGCCAGCAGCTTACTTAGCGGGGGGCAAGAGACCCAGTACTTC.

This chain joins TRBV25-1 and TRBJ2-7, with TRBD2 identical over 9 bases. From germline, CDR1 is MGHDK and CDR2 SYGVNS. Unmatched junction bases numbered 7, after V lost 3 bases and J lost 4 bases. The length of the CDR3 is 15 residues. CDR3 DNA: TGTGCCAGCAGTGACCCGCTAGCGGGGACATACGAGCAGTACTTC. Residues: CASSDPLAGTYEQYF.

The chain joins TRBV11-2 to TRBJ2-5, with 10 positions matching TRBD1. CDR3 length equals 14 residues. Trimming at V came to 5 bases and at J to 3 bases, leaving 3 bases not matched to a gene. In germline, CDR1 is SGHAT, CDR2 FQNNGV. The CDR3 sequence is CASSGTGDEETQYF. For the CDR3, the DNA is TGTGCCAGCAGCGGGACAGGGGATGAAGAGACCCAGTACTTC.

The chain uses TRBV11-2 and TRBJ2-1; 8 bases agree with TRBD2. This CDR3 spans 16 amino acids. Germline values: CDR1 SGHAT, CDR2 FQNNGV. The trim removed 2 bases at V and 0 bases at J, leaving 3 bases unmatched. The CDR3 loop is CASSLIAGSSYNEQFF. CDR3 bases: TGTGCCAGCAGCTTAATAGCGGGGAGCTCCTACAATGAGCAGTTCTTC. The full variable domain, its missing parts supplied by reference TRBV11-2 and TRBJ2-1, is EAGVAQSPRYKIIEKRQSVAFWCNPISGHATLYWYQQILGQGPKLLIQFQNNGVVDDSQLPKDRFSAERLKGVDSTLKIQPAKLEDSAVYLCASSLIAGSSYNEQFFGPGTRLTVL.

This clonotype was seen repeatedly, ten times or more. The chain joins TRBV7-8 to TRBJ2-3; weak D call: TRBD2 (5 bases). The V gene's germline CDR1 is SGHVS and CDR2 FQNEAQ. Trimming took off 5 bases at V and 5 bases at J, with 23 bases between the two ends. The CDR3 contains 17 residues. CDR3 sequence (DNA): TGTGCCAGCAGCGGGCGGGTCTGGGCAGGACCACGAGATACGCAGTATTTT. Its protein is CASSGRVWAGPRDTQYF. The variable domain in full, completed from reference TRBV7-8 and TRBJ2-3, reads GAGVSQSPRYKVAKRGQDVALRCDPISGHVSLFWYQQALGQGPEFLTYFQNEAQLDKSGLPSDRFFAERPEGSVSTLKIQRTQQEDSAVYLCASSGRVWAGPRDTQYFGPGTRLTVL.

V and J are TRBV19 and TRBJ2-5; D is undetermined. The germline V gene encodes CDR1 LNHDA and CDR2 SQIVND (reference sequence). The CDR3 totals 14 residues. Trimming left V 2 bases short and J 1 base short, with 8 bases between. CDR3 sequence reads: CASSINGRQETQYF. DNA for the CDR3: TGTGCCAGTAGTATAAACGGACGCCAAGAGACCCAGTACTTC.

The chain links TRBV6-2 or TRBV6-3 to TRBJ1-1, with unresolved D. V was cut by 8 bases and J by 6 bases, with 10 bases left in between. The CDR3 runs to 11 residues. Per germline, CDR1 MNHEY and CDR2 SVGEGT. Here the CDR3 reads CASSRSSEAFF. CDR3 nucleotide sequence: TGTGCCAGCTCCCGATCCTCTGAAGCTTTCTTT.

This clonotype occurred a few times. The chain couples TRBV28 to TRBJ1-2, with 7 bases fitting TRBD1. Germline CDR1 and CDR2: MDHEN and SYDVKM. The CDR3 is 15 amino acids. V was pared by 4 bases and J by 0 bases, with 5 bases of the junction left unmatched. The CDR3 sequence is CASSSRTGPNYGYTF. Written as DNA, the CDR3 is TGTGCCAGCAGTTCCAGGACAGGCCCTAACTATGGCTACACCTTC.

This clonotype occurred many times. The rearrangement joins TRBV4-1 to TRBJ2-1, with a possible D match to TRBD1 (6 bases). Looked up from germline, CDR1 is MGHRA and CDR2 is YSYEKL. The CDR3 length is 15 residues. V lost 4 bases and J lost 0, with 10 bases in between. This chain's CDR3 is CASSPDRSSYNEQFF. Here the CDR3 DNA reads TGCGCCAGCAGCCCTGACAGGAGCTCCTACAATGAGCAGTTCTTC.

This clonotype has at least ten counts. The chain is built from TRBV6-2 or TRBV6-3 and TRBJ1-1; D may be TRBD1 (5 bases). V was trimmed by 2 bases and J by 3 bases, leaving 13 bases between them. CDR3 size: 15 residues. Looked up from germline, CDR1 is MNHEY and CDR2 is SVGEGT. The CDR3 region is CASSYVGRADTEAFF. The CDR3 nucleotides read TGTGCCAGCAGTTACGTCGGCAGGGCGGACACTGAAGCTTTCTTT.